This TCR beta chain was captured by sequencing in a study of blood T cell repertoires in COVID-19. Study-wide context: Acute and convalescent COVID-19 samples came from the United States, Italy and Spain. PBMCs, B-cell-depleted T cells, or T cells were the source of the cDNA or gDNA that made up the material.

Original analysis: Amplification with reference gene primers provided the estimates of nucleated cell counts. Only in-frame clones appear in the TCRdb table, and some are missing; sequencing was by immunoSEQ multiplex PCR. Clonal size and the V and J genes are those of that table, whereas D and trimming came from the DNA. The sample includes roughly 70,000 clones, about 80% of them seen just once. From germline, CDR1 is WSHSY and CDR2 SAAADI. Trimming took off 0 bases at V and 3 bases at J, with 8 bases between the two ends. This CDR3 has 14 residues. As for this clone: The same CDR3 can be traced to other DNA sequences in this sample.

Sequenced sample: peripheral blood. This chain connects TRBV10-2 to TRBJ2-5; maybe TRBD1 (6 bases). The TCR originated in a human donor in a cohort sampled during active COVID-19. Here the CDR3 DNA reads TGCGCCAGCAGTGAGTCTAACAGGGAAGAGACCCAGTACTTC. It translates to CASSESNREETQYF.